What follows is one T cell receptor (beta chain) and its context. The data were produced by immunoSEQ multiplex PCR, yet TCRdb's version contains in-frame clones alone and is incomplete. The data show under 130,000 clones, with about four fifths seen just once and 9.5% to 15% held by the top ten. This record comes from a study of blood T cell repertoires in COVID-19. V shed 4 bases and J 1 base; nucleotides not matched to a gene: 4. The CDR3 totals 15 residues. The germline V gene has CDR1 SNHLY and CDR2 FYNNEI. V gene TRBV2 combines with J gene TRBJ1-5; 7 bases are shared with TRBD1. The sequence was collected from a human donor in a cohort sampled during active COVID-19. Sequencing used peripheral blood. CDR3 bases: TGTGCCAGCAGTGGACAGGGAGGCAGCAATCAGCCCCAGCATTTT. Protein sequence: CASSGQGGSNQPQHF. Based on the CDR3 plus reference TRBV2 and TRBJ1-5, the full variable domain is EPEVTQTPSHQVTQMGQEVILRCVPISNHLYFYWYRQILGQKVEFLVSFYNNEISEKSEIFDDQFSVERPDGSNFTLKIRSTKLEDSAMYFCASSGQGGSNQPQHFGDGTRLSIL.